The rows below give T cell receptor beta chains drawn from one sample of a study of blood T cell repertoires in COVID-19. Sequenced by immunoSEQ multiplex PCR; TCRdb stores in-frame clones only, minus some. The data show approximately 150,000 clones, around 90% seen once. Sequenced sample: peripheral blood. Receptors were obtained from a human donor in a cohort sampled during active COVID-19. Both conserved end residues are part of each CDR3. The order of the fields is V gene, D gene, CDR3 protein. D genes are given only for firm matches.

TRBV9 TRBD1 CASSVEPDRGTPQHF
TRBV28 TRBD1 CASSLPPGGLYGYTF
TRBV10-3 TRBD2 CAISPGLAANEQFF
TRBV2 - CASSEVAEATYEQYF
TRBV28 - CASTPGVGGPNNSPLHF
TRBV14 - CASSQVGGDPFYEQYF
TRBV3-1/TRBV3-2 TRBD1 CASSQDWGQGRNTIYF
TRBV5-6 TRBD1 CASSLGTGGDETYEQYF
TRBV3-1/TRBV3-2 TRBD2 CASSQGTSGYQETQYF
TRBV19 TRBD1 CASSTGTGTYEQYF
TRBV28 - CASSVDSRVYNEQFF
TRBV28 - CASRDLFNQPQHF
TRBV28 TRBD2 CASRRTSGGAGYEQYF
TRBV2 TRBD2 CASSQTSGGYNEQFF
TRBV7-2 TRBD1 CASSLDRGGYTF
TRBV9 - CASSDGLLHEQFF
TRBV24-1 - CATSWRDGYTF
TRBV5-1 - CASSAWTVQETQYF
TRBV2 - CASSTHIPSNTGELFF
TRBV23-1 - CASSRKRGDQETQYF
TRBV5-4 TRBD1 CASSPGQGFSYEQYF
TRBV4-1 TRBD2 CASSQVAGVTEQFF
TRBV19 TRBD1 CASSIGDRDYGYTF
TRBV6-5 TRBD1 CASSQGQGAGEQFF
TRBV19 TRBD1 CASSMEAPGQGTHEQYF
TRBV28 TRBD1 CASSDPGTGNQPQHF
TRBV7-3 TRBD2 CASSPGLAGGRGTGELFF
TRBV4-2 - CASSQVEGELTGELFF
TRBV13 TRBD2 CASSPWGGSYEQYF